Listed below are T cell receptor beta chains from one sample, sequenced in a study of T cell repertoires in cytomegalovirus infection. Via MiXCR, TCRdb re-called the reads, giving one row per CDR3 protein. The sample yields under 800,000 distinct CDR3 sequences, 20% to 25% seen once. Material for sequencing was CD8+ T cells from PBMCs. The receptors come from a human donor in good health (CMV status not recorded). Some clones in this sample may be carry-over from other donors' samples. CDR3s include the opening cysteine and the closing phenylalanine or tryptophan.

J gene | V gene | CDR3 protein
TRBJ2-1 | TRBV19 | CASSQDGVDEQFF
TRBJ2-1 | TRBV28 | CASSQNEQFF
TRBJ2-1 | TRBV5-1 | CASSERGGFFNEQFF
TRBJ1-5 | TRBV29-1 | CSVRQGDNQPQHF
TRBJ2-1 | TRBV6-5 | CASRYGYGTTNEQFF
TRBJ1-1 | TRBV13 | CASSLFGSVNTEAFF
TRBJ1-5 | TRBV20-1 | CSAFGGLNQPQHF
TRBJ2-3 | TRBV20-1 | CSAHVYLDWADTQYF
TRBJ1-1 | TRBV19 | CASTQGTTNTEAFF
TRBJ1-1 | TRBV28 | CASSWGQSNTEAFF
TRBJ2-2 | TRBV4-3 | CASSQELVPQGSNTGELFF
TRBJ1-5 | TRBV15 | CATSREQGRSNQPQHF
TRBJ2-1 | TRBV7-8 | CASSLVGSYNEQFF
TRBJ1-1 | TRBV7-3 | CASSQSQMNTEAFF
TRBJ2-7 | TRBV14 | CASSRGRLEQYF
TRBJ1-1 | TRBV6-2/TRBV6-3 | CASSYSTGTEAFF
TRBJ1-2 | TRBV29-1 | CSAPDSNYGYTF
TRBJ2-3 | TRBV14 | CASSQVLDTQYF
TRBJ2-1 | TRBV24-1 | CATSDADNEQFF
TRBJ1-1 | TRBV7-6 | CVSSREWNTEAFF
TRBJ2-5 | TRBV12-3/TRBV12-4 | CASSLSGVTETQYF